These 19 T cell receptor beta chains originate from one sample sequenced in a study of T-cell reconstitution after alpha-beta-depleted transplantation in children. The antigens for these receptors are not known. Findings and limits, study-wide: From newly produced T cells came most of the T-cell counts and diversity one year after transplant.

Unique molecular identifiers tagged the TCRbeta library. TCRdb re-called the PCR reads through MiXCR, storing one row per CDR3 protein. The sample contains about 300,000 distinct CDR3 sequences, less than 9.5% of which appear only once. The sample consisted of peripheral blood, taken 360 days after TCRalphabeta/CD19-depleted stem cell transplant. Every receptor here comes from a female patient aged 2-10 years who had a stem cell transplant for Fanconi anemia, so the T cells may come from the graft donor.

The CDR3 coding sequence is TGTGCCAGCAGCCAAGGGGGGGCCGGCTACAATGAGCAGTTCTTC. This gives the protein CASSQGGAGYNEQFF. The rearrangement links TRBV4-2 to TRBJ2-1; D assignment may be TRBD1 or TRBD2 (6 bases each). V lost 1 base, J lost 3 bases, and 10 bases lay in between. Germline CDR1 is LGHNA and CDR2 is YNFKEQ. This CDR3 comprises 15 residues.

This clonotype has a count of ten or more. The rearrangement links TRBV11-2 to TRBJ2-1; 7 positions agree with TRBD1. The CDR3 loop spans 15 amino acids. J gave up 6 bases and V 4 bases, and 9 bases lay outside the gene matches. CDR1 and CDR2 from the germline V gene are SGHAT and FQNNGV. Here the CDR3 reads CASSSHRGWGNEQFF. The CDR3 bases are TGTGCCAGCAGCTCCCACAGGGGTTGGGGCAATGAGCAGTTCTTC.

The CDR3 is CASSQRGGGGTEAFF. The CDR3 nucleotides are TGTGCCAGCAGCCAACGGGGGGGAGGGGGCACTGAAGCTTTCTTT. This chain links TRBV4-2 with TRBJ1-1; D is possibly TRBD1 (6 bases). Trimming stripped 2 bases from V and 4 bases from J, with 14 bases between. Germline values: CDR1 LGHNA, CDR2 YNFKEQ. The CDR3 totals 15 residues.

This chain joins TRBV13 and TRBJ1-1; TRBD1 might be the D (6 bases). Trimming took off 8 bases at V and 1 base at J, with 26 bases between the two ends. The CDR3 has 18 amino acids. The germline gives CDR1 PRHDT, CDR2 FYEKMQ (reference sequence). The CDR3 bases are TGTGCCAGCTGTTCTCTCGGGGGGCTAGGGACAAAGAACACTGAAGCTTTCTTT. This encodes CASCSLGGLGTKNTEAFF.

This clonotype has ten or more counts. The chain couples TRBV27 to TRBJ2-7; 7 positions agree with TRBD1. CDR1 is MNHEY and CDR2 is SMNVEV in the germline V gene (reference sequence). Germline trimming cut 7 bases from V and 2 bases from J; bases unmatched to any gene: 11. There are 15 residues in the CDR3. The chain's CDR3 is CASTHSDRSPYEQYF. Here the CDR3 DNA reads TGTGCCAGCACCCATTCGGACAGGTCCCCCTACGAGCAGTACTTC.

This clonotype has a handful of counts. In DNA, the CDR3 is TGTGCCAGCAGCAGACAGGGGGTCTATGGCTACACCTTC. Protein sequence: CASSRQGVYGYTF. The rearrangement joins TRBV6-2 or TRBV6-3 to TRBJ1-2; 9 bases are shared with TRBD1. CDR1 MNHEY and CDR2 SVGEGT come from the germline V gene. This CDR3 comprises 13 residues. The V segment lost 6 bases and the J segment 4 bases; nucleotides outside the gene matches: 3.

The gene calls are TRBV15 and TRBJ1-2; maybe TRBD1 (5 bases). Trimming removed 0 bases from V and 1 base from J, with 6 bases in between. The CDR3 covers 14 residues. Per germline, CDR1 LNHNV and CDR2 YYDKDF (reference sequence). CDR3 residues: CATSRDGGNYGYTF. The CDR3 DNA reads as TGTGCCACCAGCAGAGATGGGGGTAACTATGGCTACACCTTC. The entire variable domain, with the rest obtained from reference TRBV15 and TRBJ1-2, is as follows: DAMVIQNPRYQVTQFGKPVTLSCSQTLNHNVMYWYQQKSSQAPKLLFHYYDKDFNNEADTPDNFQSRRPNTSFCFLDIRSPGLGDTAMYLCATSRDGGNYGYTFGSGTRLTVV.

The DNA of the CDR3 is TGCGCCAGCAGTGAGGGGGGACTAGCGGGACCGTCCTACGAGCAGTACTTC. It encodes CASSEGGLAGPSYEQYF. This chain uses TRBV10-2 with TRBJ2-7; TRBD2 matches 13 bases. The CDR3 consists of 17 residues. V was clipped by 2 bases and J by 1 base; unmatched bases: 5. Germline V CDR1 and CDR2: WSHSY, SAAADI.

The CDR3 DNA follows: TGTGCCAGCAGCCAGGCAGCGGGAGCCGACAATGAGCAGTTCTTC. It codes for CASSQAAGADNEQFF. This rearrangement joins TRBV4-2 to TRBJ2-1, with 8 bases that match TRBD2. The CDR3 consists of 15 residues. The ends lost 3 bases at V and 5 bases at J; junction bases unmatched: 6. The germline V gene has CDR1 LGHNA and CDR2 YNFKEQ.

The rearrangement uses TRBV20-1 and TRBJ1-3; 7 positions match TRBD1. V dropped 6 bases and J dropped 4; count of bases not matched to a gene: 9. CDR3 length equals 14 residues. Germline CDR1 and CDR2: DFQATT and SNEGSKA (reference sequence). CDR3 coding DNA: TGCAGTGCCCTACTTAGACAGGGAGGAAACACCATATATTTT. It specifies CSALLRQGGNTIYF.

This clonotype was observed a few times. V is TRBV6-5 and J is TRBJ2-3, with 13 nucleotides matching TRBD2. This CDR3 has 17 residues. The V and J ends lost 0 bases and 4 bases, in that order; junction bases with no gene match: 4. Germline V gene sequence: CDR1 MNHEY, CDR2 SVGAGI. The CDR3 sequence is CASSYSRLAGGSDTQYF. Here the CDR3 DNA reads TGTGCCAGCAGTTACTCGAGACTAGCGGGGGGCTCAGATACGCAGTATTTT.

This clonotype came up many times. The chain uses TRBV29-1 and TRBJ2-3, with 7 bases identical to TRBD1. Trimming took 7 bases from V and 2 from J; bases not matched to a gene: 12. This CDR3 is built from 15 residues. Germline V gene sequence: CDR1 SQVTM, CDR2 ANQGSEA. In DNA form, the CDR3 reads TGCAGCGGAACCGTCGGACAGGCGGACACAGATACGCAGTATTTT. The encoded protein is CSGTVGQADTDTQYF.

The chain recombines TRBV12-3 or TRBV12-4 with TRBJ2-5; the match to TRBD2 covers 9 bases. V lost 11 bases to trimming and J lost 5 bases; unmatched junction nucleotides: 21. This CDR3 region has 17 residues. CDR3 DNA sequence: TGTGCCTTCAGTCCAAAAGGTCTAGCGGGGATTAGTGAGACCCAGTACTTC. It is translated as CAFSPKGLAGISETQYF.

This clonotype was counted at least ten times. The chain links TRBV15 to TRBJ1-5; D gene ambiguous. Trimming took off 3 bases at V and 1 base at J, with 19 bases between the two ends. The CDR3 extends over 18 amino acids. From germline, CDR1 is LNHNV and CDR2 YYDKDF (reference sequence). The CDR3 reads CATSSLFSGLESNQPQHF. For the CDR3, the DNA is TGTGCCACCAGCAGCCTCTTTAGTGGGTTGGAGAGCAATCAGCCCCAGCATTTT.

The sample holds a few counts of this clonotype. The rearrangement joins TRBV6-1 to TRBJ1-5, with unresolved D. This CDR3 has 15 residues. Trimming removed 1 base from V and 2 bases from J, with 9 bases in between. The V gene's germline CDR1 is MNHNS and CDR2 SASEGT. CDR3: CASSEEGRGNQPQHF. CDR3 DNA sequence: TGTGCCAGCAGTGAAGAGGGAAGAGGCAATCAGCCCCAGCATTTT.

This clonotype has at least ten counts. This chain joins TRBV20-1 and TRBJ2-1, with D tentatively TRBD1 (5 bases). This CDR3 region has 12 residues. Deletions cut 6 bases from V and 8 bases from J, with 14 bases between. Looked up from germline, CDR1 is DFQATT and CDR2 is SNEGSKA (reference sequence). CDR3 sequence: CSASNRYDEQFF. For the CDR3, the DNA is TGCAGTGCCTCCAACAGGTACGATGAGCAGTTCTTC.

This clonotype showed up many times. The chain employs TRBV6-1 and TRBJ2-2; D is unresolved. This CDR3 is built from 15 residues. V lost 4 bases, J lost 2 bases, and 11 bases lay in between. CDR1 and CDR2 from the germline V gene are MNHNS and SASEGT. The CDR3 DNA reads as TGTGCCAGCAGTGTTAGCAGCCACAACACCGGGGAGCTGTTTTTT. It specifies CASSVSSHNTGELFF.

The sample holds many counts of this clonotype. Written as DNA, the CDR3 is TGCGCCAGCAGCTTTCATAGGACAGGGGTCTACAATGAGCAGTTCTTC. Encoded protein: CASSFHRTGVYNEQFF. This rearrangement joins TRBV5-1 to TRBJ2-1; TRBD1 matches 9 bases. With 2 bases clipped from V and 3 bases from J, the junction kept 6 bases outside the gene matches. Germline V lookup: CDR1 SGHRS, CDR2 YFSETQ. CDR3 length: 16 amino acids.

The gene calls are TRBV6-1 and TRBJ2-1; 7 nucleotides match TRBD2. Germline V gene sequence: CDR1 MNHNS, CDR2 SASEGT. The CDR3 covers 16 residues. V lost 6 bases to trimming and J lost 1 base; unmatched junction nucleotides: 9. The CDR3 loop reads CASSPQRGLSYNEQFF. The DNA of the CDR3 is TGTGCCAGCAGCCCACAGCGGGGACTATCCTACAATGAGCAGTTCTTC.